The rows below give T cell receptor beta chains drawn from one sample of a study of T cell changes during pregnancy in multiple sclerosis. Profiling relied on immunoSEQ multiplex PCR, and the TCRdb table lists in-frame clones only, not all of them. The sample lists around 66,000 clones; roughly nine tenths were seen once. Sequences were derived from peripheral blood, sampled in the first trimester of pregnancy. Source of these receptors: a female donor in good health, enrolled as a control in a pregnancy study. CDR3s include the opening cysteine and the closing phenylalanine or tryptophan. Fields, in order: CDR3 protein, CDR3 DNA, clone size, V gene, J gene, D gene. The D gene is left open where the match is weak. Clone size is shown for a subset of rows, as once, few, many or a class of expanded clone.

cdr3_aa: CASSPGQGLYGYTF
cdr3_nt: TGCGCCAGCAGCCCGGGACAGGGTCTATATGGCTACACCTTC
clone_size: NA
v_call: TRBV5-1
j_call: TRBJ1-2
d_call: TRBD1

cdr3_aa: CASSMGGGRSWDEQFF
cdr3_nt: TGTGCCAGTAGTATGGGCGGCGGGAGAAGTTGGGATGAGCAGTTCTTC
clone_size: once
v_call: TRBV19
j_call: TRBJ2-1
d_call: TRBD2

cdr3_aa: CASSSDRGTSGRLHEQYF
cdr3_nt: TGTGCCAGCAGCTCAGACCGCGGGACTAGCGGGAGATTGCACGAGCAGTACTTC
clone_size: NA
v_call: TRBV11-1
j_call: TRBJ2-7
d_call: TRBD2

cdr3_aa: CASSPTSGRGDEQFF
cdr3_nt: TGCGCCAGCAGTCCAACTAGCGGGAGAGGTGATGAGCAGTTCTTC
clone_size: NA
v_call: TRBV4-3
j_call: TRBJ2-1
d_call: TRBD2

cdr3_aa: CASSQEIILAGMVGTGELFF
cdr3_nt: TGTGCCAGCAGCCAAGAAATAATCCTAGCGGGAATGGTGGGGACCGGGGAGCTGTTTTTT
clone_size: NA
v_call: TRBV4-2
j_call: TRBJ2-2
d_call: TRBD2

cdr3_aa: CASSSGLDRYEQYF
cdr3_nt: TGTGCCAGCAGCTCGGGACTAGACCGGTACGAGCAGTACTTC
clone_size: NA
v_call: TRBV7-2
j_call: TRBJ2-7
d_call: TRBD2

cdr3_aa: CASSEVRGGGTYGYTF
cdr3_nt: TGTGCCAGCAGTGAGGTTCGTGGGGGGGGCACCTATGGCTACACCTTC
clone_size: NA
v_call: TRBV6-1
j_call: TRBJ1-2
d_call: NA

cdr3_aa: CASSQVLPAGITSTDTQYF
cdr3_nt: TGCGCCAGCAGCCAAGTTCTTCCCGCAGGGATCACTAGCACAGATACGCAGTATTTT
clone_size: NA
v_call: TRBV4-1
j_call: TRBJ2-3
d_call: NA

cdr3_aa: CASQYRDRASDTQYF
cdr3_nt: TGTGCCAGCCAGTACCGGGACAGGGCTTCAGATACGCAGTATTTT
clone_size: NA
v_call: TRBV19
j_call: TRBJ2-3
d_call: TRBD1

cdr3_aa: CASETGTNTEAFF
cdr3_nt: TGTGCCAGTGAGACAGGGACGAACACTGAAGCTTTCTTT
clone_size: NA
v_call: TRBV6-1
j_call: TRBJ1-1
d_call: TRBD1

cdr3_aa: CASSTWNEQFF
cdr3_nt: TGTGCCAGCAGCACATGGAATGAGCAGTTCTTC
clone_size: few
v_call: TRBV6-6
j_call: TRBJ2-1
d_call: NA

cdr3_aa: CASTRQPQHF
cdr3_nt: TGTGCCAGCACCCGGCAGCCCCAGCATTTT
clone_size: NA
v_call: TRBV21-1
j_call: TRBJ1-5
d_call: NA

cdr3_aa: CASSVREGSYNEQFF
cdr3_nt: TGTGCCAGCAGCGTGCGGGAGGGCTCCTACAATGAGCAGTTCTTC
clone_size: NA
v_call: TRBV9
j_call: TRBJ2-1
d_call: TRBD2

cdr3_aa: CASSRNPGNTIYF
cdr3_nt: TGTGCCAGCAGCAGGAATCCTGGAAACACCATATATTTT
clone_size: NA
v_call: TRBV6-1
j_call: TRBJ1-3
d_call: NA

cdr3_aa: CASSRDRAYEQYF
cdr3_nt: TGTGCTAGCTCCCGGGACAGGGCGTACGAGCAGTACTTC
clone_size: NA
v_call: TRBV12-5
j_call: TRBJ2-7
d_call: TRBD1

cdr3_aa: CASSLVAGKPTGELFF
cdr3_nt: TGCGCCAGCAGCTTGGTCGCGGGCAAGCCCACCGGGGAGCTGTTTTTT
clone_size: NA
v_call: TRBV5-1
j_call: TRBJ2-2
d_call: NA

cdr3_aa: CASSLERGKNIQYF
cdr3_nt: TGTGCCAGCAGCTTAGAACGGGGTAAAAACATTCAGTACTTC
clone_size: NA
v_call: TRBV11-2
j_call: TRBJ2-4
d_call: NA

cdr3_aa: CAISSGTGSNQPQHF
cdr3_nt: TGTGCCATCAGTTCCGGGACAGGGAGCAATCAGCCCCAGCATTTT
clone_size: NA
v_call: TRBV10-3
j_call: TRBJ1-5
d_call: TRBD1

cdr3_aa: CSVEVGETQYF
cdr3_nt: TGCAGCGTTGAAGTCGGAGAGACCCAGTACTTC
clone_size: NA
v_call: TRBV29-1
j_call: TRBJ2-5
d_call: NA

cdr3_aa: CASSLKTSGSYEQYF
cdr3_nt: TGCGCCAGCAGCTTAAAGACTAGCGGGAGCTACGAGCAGTACTTC
clone_size: NA
v_call: TRBV5-1
j_call: TRBJ2-7
d_call: TRBD2

cdr3_aa: CASTLGGLSSYEQYF
cdr3_nt: TGTGCCAGCACCTTAGGCGGGCTTAGCTCCTACGAGCAGTACTTC
clone_size: NA
v_call: TRBV7-2
j_call: TRBJ2-7
d_call: NA

cdr3_aa: CASSYGQPSSRTYF
cdr3_nt: TGTGCCAGCAGCTACGGACAGCCCTCCTCTCGGACGTACTTC
clone_size: NA
v_call: TRBV5-5
j_call: TRBJ2-7
d_call: NA

cdr3_aa: CASSSPRGNQPQHF
cdr3_nt: TGTGCCAGCAGTTCCCCCAGGGGTAATCAGCCCCAGCATTTT
clone_size: NA
v_call: TRBV28
j_call: TRBJ1-5
d_call: NA

cdr3_aa: CASSQDGGETQYF
cdr3_nt: TGTGCCAGCAGCCAAGACGGGGGGGAGACCCAGTACTTC
clone_size: NA
v_call: TRBV4-2
j_call: TRBJ2-5
d_call: TRBD2

cdr3_aa: CASSRSPGGWETQYF
cdr3_nt: TGTGCCAGCAGCCGAAGTCCAGGGGGCTGGGAGACCCAGTACTTC
clone_size: NA
v_call: TRBV7-2
j_call: TRBJ2-5
d_call: TRBD1

cdr3_aa: CASSLDTGASLETQYF
cdr3_nt: TGTGCCAGCAGCTTAGATACGGGAGCTAGCCTGGAGACCCAGTACTTC
clone_size: NA
v_call: TRBV11-2
j_call: TRBJ2-5
d_call: NA

cdr3_aa: CAWSPGGGEKLFF
cdr3_nt: TGTGCCTGGAGTCCGGGAGGGGGGGAAAAACTGTTTTTT
clone_size: NA
v_call: TRBV30
j_call: TRBJ1-4
d_call: NA

cdr3_aa: CASRRQGSNEKLFF
cdr3_nt: TGTGCCAGCAGAAGACAGGGGTCTAATGAAAAACTGTTTTTT
clone_size: NA
v_call: TRBV6-5
j_call: TRBJ1-4
d_call: TRBD1

cdr3_aa: CASRGQNTEAFF
cdr3_nt: TGTGCCAGCAGGGGACAGAACACTGAAGCTTTCTTT
clone_size: NA
v_call: TRBV7-9
j_call: TRBJ1-1
d_call: NA

cdr3_aa: CASSRGNVAEQYF
cdr3_nt: TGTGCCAGCTCCAGGGGGAATGTAGCCGAGCAGTACTTC
clone_size: NA
v_call: TRBV7-2
j_call: TRBJ2-7
d_call: TRBD1

cdr3_aa: CASSLLSYEQYF
cdr3_nt: TGTGCCAGCAGTCTCCTCTCCTACGAGCAGTACTTC
clone_size: NA
v_call: TRBV11-2
j_call: TRBJ2-7
d_call: NA

cdr3_aa: CASSQVPPGLRRLNTGELFF
cdr3_nt: TGCGCCAGCAGCCAAGTCCCACCGGGACTCAGAAGATTGAACACCGGGGAGCTGTTTTTT
clone_size: once
v_call: TRBV4-1
j_call: TRBJ2-2
d_call: NA

cdr3_aa: CASSSLTGLAGGPRNEQFF
cdr3_nt: TGTGCCAGCAGTTCTCTTACAGGGCTAGCGGGAGGGCCGAGGAATGAGCAGTTCTTC
clone_size: NA
v_call: TRBV28
j_call: TRBJ2-1
d_call: TRBD2

cdr3_aa: CAGSFIGAGGQVEQYF
cdr3_nt: TGTGCCGGCAGTTTTATTGGGGCCGGGGGGCAAGTGGAGCAGTACTTC
clone_size: once
v_call: TRBV7-9
j_call: TRBJ2-7
d_call: NA

cdr3_aa: CASSLRRGGEKTQYF
cdr3_nt: TGTGCCAGCAGTTTAAGACGAGGGGGGGAAAAGACCCAGTACTTC
clone_size: NA
v_call: TRBV27
j_call: TRBJ2-5
d_call: NA

cdr3_aa: CASSQENRGLYNEQFF
cdr3_nt: TGTGCCAGCAGCCAAGAGAACAGGGGGCTCTACAATGAGCAGTTCTTC
clone_size: NA
v_call: TRBV14
j_call: TRBJ2-1
d_call: TRBD1

cdr3_aa: CSQGLAFNNEQFF
cdr3_nt: TGCAGCCAAGGACTAGCGTTCAACAATGAGCAGTTCTTC
clone_size: NA
v_call: TRBV29-1
j_call: TRBJ2-1
d_call: TRBD2

cdr3_aa: CASSAQPGQGLIFGTGELFF
cdr3_nt: TGTGCCAGCAGTGCCCAACCTGGACAGGGGTTGATATTTGGCACCGGGGAGCTGTTTTTT
clone_size: NA
v_call: TRBV6-1
j_call: TRBJ2-2
d_call: TRBD1

cdr3_aa: CASKYITGPGELFF
cdr3_nt: TGTGCCAGTAAATACATTACAGGGCCCGGGGAGCTGTTTTTT
clone_size: NA
v_call: TRBV19
j_call: TRBJ2-2
d_call: NA

cdr3_aa: CASSVTGDQPQHF
cdr3_nt: TGTGCCAGCAGCGTGACAGGAGATCAGCCCCAGCATTTT
clone_size: NA
v_call: TRBV5-8
j_call: TRBJ1-5
d_call: NA

cdr3_aa: CASSLDRGTYNEQFF
cdr3_nt: TGTGCCAGCAGCCTTGACAGGGGGACTTACAATGAGCAGTTCTTC
clone_size: NA
v_call: TRBV11-3
j_call: TRBJ2-1
d_call: TRBD1

cdr3_aa: CASSEEQGGTEAFF
cdr3_nt: TGTGCCAGCAGTGAAGAGCAGGGAGGAACTGAAGCTTTCTTT
clone_size: NA
v_call: TRBV2
j_call: TRBJ1-1
d_call: NA

cdr3_aa: CASSVGRGIGNEQFF
cdr3_nt: TGTGCCAGCAGCGTAGGTAGGGGAATCGGCAATGAGCAGTTCTTC
clone_size: NA
v_call: TRBV9
j_call: TRBJ2-1
d_call: NA

cdr3_aa: CASSQDQGNSPLHF
cdr3_nt: TGTGCCAGCAGCCAAGACCAGGGGAATTCACCCCTCCACTTT
clone_size: NA
v_call: TRBV4-2
j_call: TRBJ1-6
d_call: NA